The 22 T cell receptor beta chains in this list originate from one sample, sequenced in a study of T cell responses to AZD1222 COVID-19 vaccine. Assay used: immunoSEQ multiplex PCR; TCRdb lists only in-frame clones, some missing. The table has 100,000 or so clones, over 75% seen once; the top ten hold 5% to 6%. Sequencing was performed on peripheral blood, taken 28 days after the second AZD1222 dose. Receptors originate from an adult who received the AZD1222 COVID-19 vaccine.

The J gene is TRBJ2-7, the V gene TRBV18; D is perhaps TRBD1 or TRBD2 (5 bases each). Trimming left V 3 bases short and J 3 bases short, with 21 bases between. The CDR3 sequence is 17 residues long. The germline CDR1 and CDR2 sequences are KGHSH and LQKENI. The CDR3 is CASSPLRRKGQLYEQYF. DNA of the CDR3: TGTGCCAGCTCACCCCTAAGGAGGAAGGGGCAGCTCTACGAGCAGTACTTC.

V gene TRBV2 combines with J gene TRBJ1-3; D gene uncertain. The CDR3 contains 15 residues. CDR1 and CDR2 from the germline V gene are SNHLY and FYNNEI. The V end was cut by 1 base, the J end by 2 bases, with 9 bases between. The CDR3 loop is CASSEDAAPGNTIYF. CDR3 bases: TGTGCCAGCAGTGAAGACGCGGCGCCTGGAAACACCATATATTTT.

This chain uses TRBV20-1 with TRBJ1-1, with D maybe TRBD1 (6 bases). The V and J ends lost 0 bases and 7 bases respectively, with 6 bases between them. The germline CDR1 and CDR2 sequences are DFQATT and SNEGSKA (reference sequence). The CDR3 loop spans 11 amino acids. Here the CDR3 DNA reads TGCAGTGCTAGAGAGGACAGTGAAGCTTTCTTT. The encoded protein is CSAREDSEAFF.

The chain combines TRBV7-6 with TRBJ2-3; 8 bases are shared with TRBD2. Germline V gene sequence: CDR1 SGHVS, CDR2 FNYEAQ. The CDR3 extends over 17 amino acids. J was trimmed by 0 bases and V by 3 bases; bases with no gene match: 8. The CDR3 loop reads CASSLATSARSTDTQYF. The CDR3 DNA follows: TGTGCCAGCAGCTTGGCGACTAGCGCTAGGAGCACAGATACGCAGTATTTT.

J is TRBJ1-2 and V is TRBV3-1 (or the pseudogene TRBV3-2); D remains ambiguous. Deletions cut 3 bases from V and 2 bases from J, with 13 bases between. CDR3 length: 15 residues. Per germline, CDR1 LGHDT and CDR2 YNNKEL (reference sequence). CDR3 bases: TGTGCCAGCAGCCACCTGGGAGGAGGGAACTATGGCTACACCTTC. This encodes CASSHLGGGNYGYTF.

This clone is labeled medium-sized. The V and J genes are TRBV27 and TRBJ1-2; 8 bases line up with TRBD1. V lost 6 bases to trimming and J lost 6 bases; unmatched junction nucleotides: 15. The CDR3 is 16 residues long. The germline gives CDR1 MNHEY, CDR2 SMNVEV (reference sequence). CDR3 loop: CASRGPTDRALDGYTF. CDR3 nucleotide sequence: TGTGCCAGCAGAGGCCCGACGGACAGGGCACTTGATGGCTACACCTTC.

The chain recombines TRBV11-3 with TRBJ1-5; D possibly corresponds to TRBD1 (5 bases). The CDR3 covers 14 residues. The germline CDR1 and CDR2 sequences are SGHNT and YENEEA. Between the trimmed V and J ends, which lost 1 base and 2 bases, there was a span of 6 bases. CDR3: CASSLGRGNQPQHF. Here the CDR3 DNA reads TGTGCCAGCAGCTTAGGCAGGGGCAATCAGCCCCAGCATTTT.

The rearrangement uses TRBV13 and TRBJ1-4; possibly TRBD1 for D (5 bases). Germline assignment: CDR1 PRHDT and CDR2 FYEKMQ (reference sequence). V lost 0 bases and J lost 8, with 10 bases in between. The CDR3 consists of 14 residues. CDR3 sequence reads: CASSLGLTGEKLFF. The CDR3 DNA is TGTGCCAGCAGCTTAGGCCTCACAGGCGAAAAACTGTTTTTT.

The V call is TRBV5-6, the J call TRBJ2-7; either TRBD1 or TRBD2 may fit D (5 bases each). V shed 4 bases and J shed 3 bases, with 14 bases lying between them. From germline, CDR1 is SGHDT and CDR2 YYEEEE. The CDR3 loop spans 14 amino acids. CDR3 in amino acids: CASSLSGHLYEQYF. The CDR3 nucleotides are TGTGCCAGCAGCCTAAGCGGACACCTCTACGAGCAGTACTTC.

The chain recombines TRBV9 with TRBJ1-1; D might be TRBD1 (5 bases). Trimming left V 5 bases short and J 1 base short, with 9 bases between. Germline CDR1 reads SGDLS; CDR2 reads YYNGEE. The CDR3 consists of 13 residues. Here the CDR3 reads CASSQGPNTEAFF. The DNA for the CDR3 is TGTGCCAGCAGTCAGGGACCGAACACTGAAGCTTTCTTT.

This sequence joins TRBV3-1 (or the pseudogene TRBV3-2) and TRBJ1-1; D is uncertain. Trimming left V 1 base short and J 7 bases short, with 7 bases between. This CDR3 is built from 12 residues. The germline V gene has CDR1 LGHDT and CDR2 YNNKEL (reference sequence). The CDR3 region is CASSQAEGEAFF. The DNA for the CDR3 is TGTGCCAGCAGCCAAGCGGAGGGTGAAGCTTTCTTT.

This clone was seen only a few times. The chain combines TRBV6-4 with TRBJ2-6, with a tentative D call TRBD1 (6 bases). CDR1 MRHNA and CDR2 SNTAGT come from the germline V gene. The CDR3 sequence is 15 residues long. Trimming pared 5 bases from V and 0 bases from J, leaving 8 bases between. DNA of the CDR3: TGTGCCAGCAGTCAGGACAGCTCTGGGGCCAACGTCCTGACTTTC. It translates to CASSQDSSGANVLTF.

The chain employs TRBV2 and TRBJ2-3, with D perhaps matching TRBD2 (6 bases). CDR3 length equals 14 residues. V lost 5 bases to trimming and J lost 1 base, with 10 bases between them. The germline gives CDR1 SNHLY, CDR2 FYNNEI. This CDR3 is CASSPSSGTDTQYF. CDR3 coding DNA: TGTGCCAGCAGTCCATCTAGCGGCACAGATACGCAGTATTTT.

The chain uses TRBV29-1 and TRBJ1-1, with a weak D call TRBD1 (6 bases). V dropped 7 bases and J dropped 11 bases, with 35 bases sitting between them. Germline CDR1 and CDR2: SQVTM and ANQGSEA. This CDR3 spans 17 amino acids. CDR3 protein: CSARVGRGAGFKLSAFF. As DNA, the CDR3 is TGCAGCGCAAGAGTCGGCAGGGGAGCCGGGTTCAAATTATCCGCTTTCTTT.

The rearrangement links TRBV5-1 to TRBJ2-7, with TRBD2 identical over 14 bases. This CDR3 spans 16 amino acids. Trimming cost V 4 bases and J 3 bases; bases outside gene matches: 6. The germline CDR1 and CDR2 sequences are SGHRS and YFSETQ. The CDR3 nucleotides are TGCGCCAGCAGCGCCGGACTAGCGGGGGGAAACTACGAGCAGTACTTC. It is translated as CASSAGLAGGNYEQYF.

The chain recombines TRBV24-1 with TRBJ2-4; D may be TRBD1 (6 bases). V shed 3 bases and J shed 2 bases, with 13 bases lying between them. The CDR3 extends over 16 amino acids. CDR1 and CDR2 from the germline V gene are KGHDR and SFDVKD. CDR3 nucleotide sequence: TGTGCCACCAGTGATCCTGGGCAGGGGACCAAAAACATTCAGTACTTC. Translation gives CATSDPGQGTKNIQYF.

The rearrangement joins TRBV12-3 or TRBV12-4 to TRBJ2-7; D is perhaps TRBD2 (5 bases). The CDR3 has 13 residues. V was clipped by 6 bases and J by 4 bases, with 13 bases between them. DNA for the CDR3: TGTGCCAGCAGCACTAGGAAGCCTTACGAGCAGTACTTC. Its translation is CASSTRKPYEQYF.

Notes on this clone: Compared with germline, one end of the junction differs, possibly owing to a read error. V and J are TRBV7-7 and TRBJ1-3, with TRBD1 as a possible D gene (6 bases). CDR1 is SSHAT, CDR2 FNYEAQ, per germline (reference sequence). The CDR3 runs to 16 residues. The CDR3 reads CASSLNVGGVGNTIYF. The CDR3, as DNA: TGTGCTAGCAGCTTAAATGTCGGGGGCGTTGGAAACACCATATATTTT. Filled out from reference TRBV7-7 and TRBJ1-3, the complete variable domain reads GAGVSQSPRYKVTKRGQDVTLRCDPISSHATLYWYQQALGQGPEFLTYFNYEAQPDKSGLPSDRFSAERPEGSISTLTIQRTEQRDSAMYRCASSLNVGGVGNTIYFGEGSWLTVV.

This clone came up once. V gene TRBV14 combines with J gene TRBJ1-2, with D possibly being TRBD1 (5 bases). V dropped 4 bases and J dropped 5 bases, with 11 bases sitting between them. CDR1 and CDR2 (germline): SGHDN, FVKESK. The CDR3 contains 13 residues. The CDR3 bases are TGTGCCAGCAGCCCAGGGTATCGGTATGGCTACACCTTC. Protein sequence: CASSPGYRYGYTF.

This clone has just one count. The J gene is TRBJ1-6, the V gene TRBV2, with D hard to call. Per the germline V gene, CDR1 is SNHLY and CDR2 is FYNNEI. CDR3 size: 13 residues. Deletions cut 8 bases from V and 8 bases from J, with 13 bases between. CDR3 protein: CASWPSRHSPLHF. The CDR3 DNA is TGTGCCAGCTGGCCCAGTAGGCATTCACCCCTCCACTTT.

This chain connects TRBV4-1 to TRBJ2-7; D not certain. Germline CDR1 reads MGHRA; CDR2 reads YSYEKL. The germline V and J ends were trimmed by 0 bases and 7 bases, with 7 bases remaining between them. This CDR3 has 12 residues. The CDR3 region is CASSQDSPEQYF. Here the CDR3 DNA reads TGCGCCAGCAGCCAAGATAGCCCTGAGCAGTACTTC.

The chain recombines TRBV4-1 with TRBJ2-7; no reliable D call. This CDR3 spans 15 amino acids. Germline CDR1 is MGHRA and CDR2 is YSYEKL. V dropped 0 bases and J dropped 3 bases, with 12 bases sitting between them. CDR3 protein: CASSQDPGTVYEQYF. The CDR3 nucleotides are TGCGCCAGCAGCCAAGATCCGGGCACCGTCTACGAGCAGTACTTC.